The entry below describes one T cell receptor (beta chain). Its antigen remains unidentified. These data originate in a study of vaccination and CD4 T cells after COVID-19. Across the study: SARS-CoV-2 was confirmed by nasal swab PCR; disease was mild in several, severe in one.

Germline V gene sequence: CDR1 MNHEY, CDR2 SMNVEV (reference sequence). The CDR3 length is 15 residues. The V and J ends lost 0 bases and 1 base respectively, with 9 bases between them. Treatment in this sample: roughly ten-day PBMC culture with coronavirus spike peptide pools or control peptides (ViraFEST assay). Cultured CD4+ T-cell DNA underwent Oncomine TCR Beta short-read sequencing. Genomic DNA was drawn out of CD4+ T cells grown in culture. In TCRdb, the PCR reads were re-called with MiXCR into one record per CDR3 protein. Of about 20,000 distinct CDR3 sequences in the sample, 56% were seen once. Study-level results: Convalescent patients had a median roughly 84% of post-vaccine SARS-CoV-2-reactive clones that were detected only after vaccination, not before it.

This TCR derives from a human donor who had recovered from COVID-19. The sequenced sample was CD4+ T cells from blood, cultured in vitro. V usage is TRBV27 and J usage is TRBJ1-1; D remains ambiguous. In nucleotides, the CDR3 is TGTGCCAGCAGTTTATCGAGCGGCCGGAACACTGAAGCTTTCTTT. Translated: CASSLSSGRNTEAFF.